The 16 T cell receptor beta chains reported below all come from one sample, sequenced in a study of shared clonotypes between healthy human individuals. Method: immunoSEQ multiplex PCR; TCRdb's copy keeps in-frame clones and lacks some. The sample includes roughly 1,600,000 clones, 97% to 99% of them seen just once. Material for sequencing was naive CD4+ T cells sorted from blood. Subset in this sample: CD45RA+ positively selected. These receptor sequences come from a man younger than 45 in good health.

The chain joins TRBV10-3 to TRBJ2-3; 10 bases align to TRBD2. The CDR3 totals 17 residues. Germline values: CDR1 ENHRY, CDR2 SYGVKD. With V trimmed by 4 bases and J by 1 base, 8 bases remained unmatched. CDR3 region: CAISGTSGGPGTDTQYF. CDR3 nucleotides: TGTGCCATCAGTGGGACTAGCGGAGGCCCTGGCACAGATACGCAGTATTTT.

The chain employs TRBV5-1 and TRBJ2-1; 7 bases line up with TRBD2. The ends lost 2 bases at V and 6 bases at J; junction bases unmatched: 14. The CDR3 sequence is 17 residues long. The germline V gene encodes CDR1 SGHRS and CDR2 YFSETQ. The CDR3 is CASSFVGRGEPANEQFF. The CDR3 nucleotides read TGCGCCAGCAGCTTCGTGGGTCGGGGGGAGCCTGCCAATGAGCAGTTCTTC.

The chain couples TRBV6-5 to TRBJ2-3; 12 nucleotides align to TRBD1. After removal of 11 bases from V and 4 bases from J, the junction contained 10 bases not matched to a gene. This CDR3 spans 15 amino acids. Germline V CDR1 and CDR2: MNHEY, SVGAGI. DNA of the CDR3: TGTGCCCCGGGGGCGGGACAGGGGGCGTCAGATACGCAGTATTTT. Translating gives CAPGAGQGASDTQYF.

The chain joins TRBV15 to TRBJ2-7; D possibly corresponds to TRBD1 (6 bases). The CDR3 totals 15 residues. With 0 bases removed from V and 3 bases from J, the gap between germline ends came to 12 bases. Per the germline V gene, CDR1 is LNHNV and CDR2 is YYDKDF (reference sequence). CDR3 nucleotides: TGTGCCACCAGCAGAGATCAAGGGGGAAACTACGAGCAGTACTTC. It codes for CATSRDQGGNYEQYF.

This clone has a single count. The CDR3 DNA is TGTGCCAGCAGCGTAGAAGGAAGACCTGGCCACGAGCAGTACTTC. It translates to CASSVEGRPGHEQYF. The J gene is TRBJ2-7, the V gene TRBV9; D gene uncertain. V lost 0 bases, J lost 5 bases, and 15 bases lay in between. The germline gives CDR1 SGDLS, CDR2 YYNGEE. The CDR3 totals 15 residues. Using reference TRBV9 and TRBJ2-7 for the parts outside the CDR3, the full variable domain is DSGVTQTPKHLITATGQRVTLRCSPRSGDLSVYWYQQSLDQGLQFLIQYYNGEERAKGNILERFSAQQFPDLHSELNLSSLELGDSALYFCASSVEGRPGHEQYFGPGTRLTVT.

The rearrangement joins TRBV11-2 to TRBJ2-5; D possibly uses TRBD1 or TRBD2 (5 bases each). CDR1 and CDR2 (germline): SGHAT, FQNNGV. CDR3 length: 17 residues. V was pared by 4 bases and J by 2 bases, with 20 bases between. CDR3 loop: CASSYIPGRRAQETQYF. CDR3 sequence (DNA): TGTGCCAGCAGCTATATCCCGGGACGGAGAGCACAAGAGACCCAGTACTTC.

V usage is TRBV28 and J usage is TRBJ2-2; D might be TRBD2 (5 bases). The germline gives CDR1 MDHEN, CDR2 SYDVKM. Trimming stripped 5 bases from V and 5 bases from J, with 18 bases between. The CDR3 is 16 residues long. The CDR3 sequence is CASSPRDIALTGELFF. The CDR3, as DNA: TGTGCCAGCAGTCCCCGGGATATAGCGCTGACCGGGGAGCTGTTTTTT.

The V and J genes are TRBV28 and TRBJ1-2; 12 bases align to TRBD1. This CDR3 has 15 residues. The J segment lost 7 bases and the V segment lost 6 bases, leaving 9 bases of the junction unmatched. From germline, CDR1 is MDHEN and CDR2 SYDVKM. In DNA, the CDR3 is TGTGCCAGCAGAACCCCGGGACAGGGGGCGGGTGGCTACACCTTC. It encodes CASRTPGQGAGGYTF.

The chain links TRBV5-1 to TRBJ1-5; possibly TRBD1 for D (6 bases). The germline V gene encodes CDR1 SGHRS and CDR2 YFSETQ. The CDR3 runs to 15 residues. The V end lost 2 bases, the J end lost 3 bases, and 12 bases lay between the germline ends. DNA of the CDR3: TGCGCCAGCAGCTTCCAAAGGGGGACCAATCAGCCCCAGCATTTT. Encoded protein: CASSFQRGTNQPQHF.

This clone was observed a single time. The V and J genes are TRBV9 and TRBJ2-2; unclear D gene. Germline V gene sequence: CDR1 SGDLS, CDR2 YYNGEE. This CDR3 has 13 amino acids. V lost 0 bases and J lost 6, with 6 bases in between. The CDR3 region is CASSVGSAGELFF. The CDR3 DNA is TGTGCCAGCAGCGTAGGCTCGGCCGGGGAGCTGTTTTTT. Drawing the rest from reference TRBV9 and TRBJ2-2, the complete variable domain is DSGVTQTPKHLITATGQRVTLRCSPRSGDLSVYWYQQSLDQGLQFLIQYYNGEERAKGNILERFSAQQFPDLHSELNLSSLELGDSALYFCASSVGSAGELFFGEGSRLTVL.

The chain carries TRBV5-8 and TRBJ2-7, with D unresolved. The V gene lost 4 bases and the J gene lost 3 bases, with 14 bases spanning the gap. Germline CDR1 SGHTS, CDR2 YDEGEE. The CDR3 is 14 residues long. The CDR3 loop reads CASSPSKPSYEQYF. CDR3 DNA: TGTGCCAGCAGCCCTTCAAAGCCAAGCTACGAGCAGTACTTC.

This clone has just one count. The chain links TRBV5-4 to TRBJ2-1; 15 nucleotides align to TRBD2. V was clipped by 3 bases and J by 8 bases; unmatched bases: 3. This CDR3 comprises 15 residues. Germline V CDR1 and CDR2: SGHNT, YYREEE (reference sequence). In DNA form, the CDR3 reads TGTGCCAGCAGCTCCGGGACTAGCGGGAGGTATGAGCAGTTCTTC. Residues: CASSSGTSGRYEQFF.

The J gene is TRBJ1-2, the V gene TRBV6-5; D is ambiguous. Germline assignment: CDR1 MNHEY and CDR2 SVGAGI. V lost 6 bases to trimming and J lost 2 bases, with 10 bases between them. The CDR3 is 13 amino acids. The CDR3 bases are TGTGCCAGCAGGCCTCTCGCAAACTATGGCTACACCTTC. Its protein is CASRPLANYGYTF.

This CDR3 reads CASIPLAGGGEQYF. The CDR3 DNA is TGTGCCAGCATTCCTCTAGCGGGAGGTGGAGAGCAGTACTTC. The genes are TRBV6-1 and TRBJ2-7; 11 bases match TRBD2. V was clipped by 7 bases and J by 7 bases; unmatched bases: 9. This CDR3 region has 14 residues. Looked up from germline, CDR1 is MNHNS and CDR2 is SASEGT.

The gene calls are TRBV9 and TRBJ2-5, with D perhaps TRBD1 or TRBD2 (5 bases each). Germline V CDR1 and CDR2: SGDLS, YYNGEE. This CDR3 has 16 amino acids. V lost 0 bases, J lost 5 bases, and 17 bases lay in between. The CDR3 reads CASSVGLRDGGETQYF. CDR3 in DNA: TGTGCCAGCAGCGTAGGGTTACGGGACGGCGGTGAGACCCAGTACTTC.

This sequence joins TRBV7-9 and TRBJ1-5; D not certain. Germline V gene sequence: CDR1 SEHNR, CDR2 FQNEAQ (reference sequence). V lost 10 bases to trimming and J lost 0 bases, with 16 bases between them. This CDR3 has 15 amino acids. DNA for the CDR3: TGTGCCATTGGCTCGGGCGACAATAGCAATCAGCCCCAGCATTTT. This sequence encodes CAIGSGDNSNQPQHF.